This T cell receptor beta chain was documented in a study of cytomegalovirus exposure and HLA in healthy donors. J gave up 5 bases and V 8 bases, and 3 bases lay outside the gene matches. The CDR3 spans 13 residues. Looked up from germline, CDR1 is MNHNS and CDR2 is SASEGT. The PCR made use of 60 Vbeta and 13 Jbeta primers. Profiling relied on immunoSEQ multiplex PCR, and the TCRdb table lists in-frame clones only, not all of them. The repertoire consists of some 99,000 clones, with 65% to 90% occurring once and the leading ten covering about 2%. A word on this clone: Its antigen is unknown.

Study-wide findings and caveats: Prior analysis indicated that the majority of TCR beta V segments exhibited productivity approximately 87% or approximately 30% of the time.

This clonotype was sampled from a young woman in good health and CMV-seronegative. The rearrangement joins TRBV6-1 to TRBJ2-5; 12 nucleotides agree with TRBD2. The specimen sequenced was PBMCs. The chain's CDR3 is CASRLAGVETQYF. CDR3 nucleotide sequence: TGTGCCAGCCGACTAGCGGGAGTGGAGACCCAGTACTTC.